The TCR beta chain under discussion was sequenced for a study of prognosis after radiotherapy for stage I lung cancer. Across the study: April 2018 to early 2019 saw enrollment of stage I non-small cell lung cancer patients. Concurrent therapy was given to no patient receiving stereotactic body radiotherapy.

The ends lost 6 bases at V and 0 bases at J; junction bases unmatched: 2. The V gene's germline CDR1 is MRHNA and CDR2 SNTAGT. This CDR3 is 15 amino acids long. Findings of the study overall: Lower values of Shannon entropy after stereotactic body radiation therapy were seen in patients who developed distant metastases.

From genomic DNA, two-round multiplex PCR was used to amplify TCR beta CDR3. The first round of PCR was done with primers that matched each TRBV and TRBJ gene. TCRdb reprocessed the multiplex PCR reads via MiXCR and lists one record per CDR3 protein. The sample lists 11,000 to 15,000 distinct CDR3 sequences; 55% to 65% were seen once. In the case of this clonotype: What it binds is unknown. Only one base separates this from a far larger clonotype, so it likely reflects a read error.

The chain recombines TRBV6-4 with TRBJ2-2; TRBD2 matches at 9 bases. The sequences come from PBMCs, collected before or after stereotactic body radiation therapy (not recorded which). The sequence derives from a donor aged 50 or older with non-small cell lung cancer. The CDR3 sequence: CASSLAGSNTGELFF. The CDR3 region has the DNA TGTGCCAGCAGCCTAGCGGGATCGAACACCGGGGAGCTGTTTTTT.